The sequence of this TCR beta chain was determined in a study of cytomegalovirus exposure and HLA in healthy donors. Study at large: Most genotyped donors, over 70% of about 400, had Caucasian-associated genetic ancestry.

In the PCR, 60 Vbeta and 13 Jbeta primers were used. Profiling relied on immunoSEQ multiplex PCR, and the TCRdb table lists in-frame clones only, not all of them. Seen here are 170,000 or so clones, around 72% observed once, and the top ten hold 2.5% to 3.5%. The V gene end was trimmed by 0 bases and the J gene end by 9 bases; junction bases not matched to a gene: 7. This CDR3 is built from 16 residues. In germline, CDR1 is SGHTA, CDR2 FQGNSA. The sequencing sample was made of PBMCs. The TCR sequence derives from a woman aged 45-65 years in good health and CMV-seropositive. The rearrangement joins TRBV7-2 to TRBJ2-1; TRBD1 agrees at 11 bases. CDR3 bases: TGTGCCAGCAGCTTAGCTAGAGGGACAGGGGGAGCTGAGCAGTTCTTC. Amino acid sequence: CASSLARGTGGAEQFF.